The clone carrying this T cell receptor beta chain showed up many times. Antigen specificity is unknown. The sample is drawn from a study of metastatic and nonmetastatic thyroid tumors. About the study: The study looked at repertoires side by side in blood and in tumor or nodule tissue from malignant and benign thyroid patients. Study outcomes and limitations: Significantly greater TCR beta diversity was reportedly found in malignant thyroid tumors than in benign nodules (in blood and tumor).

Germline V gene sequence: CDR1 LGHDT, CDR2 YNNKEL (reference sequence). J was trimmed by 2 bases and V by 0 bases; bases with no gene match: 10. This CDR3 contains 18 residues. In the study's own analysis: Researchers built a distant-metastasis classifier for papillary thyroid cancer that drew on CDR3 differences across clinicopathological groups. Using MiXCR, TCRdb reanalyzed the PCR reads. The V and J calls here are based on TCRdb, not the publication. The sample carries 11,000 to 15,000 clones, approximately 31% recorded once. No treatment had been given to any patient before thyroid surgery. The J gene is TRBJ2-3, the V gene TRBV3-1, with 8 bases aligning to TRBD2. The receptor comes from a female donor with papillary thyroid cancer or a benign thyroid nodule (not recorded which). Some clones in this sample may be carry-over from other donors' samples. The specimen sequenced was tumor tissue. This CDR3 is CASSQDHPLAGYTDTQYF. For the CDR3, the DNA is TGTGCCAGCAGCCAAGATCACCCCCTAGCGGGTTACACAGATACGCAGTATTTT.